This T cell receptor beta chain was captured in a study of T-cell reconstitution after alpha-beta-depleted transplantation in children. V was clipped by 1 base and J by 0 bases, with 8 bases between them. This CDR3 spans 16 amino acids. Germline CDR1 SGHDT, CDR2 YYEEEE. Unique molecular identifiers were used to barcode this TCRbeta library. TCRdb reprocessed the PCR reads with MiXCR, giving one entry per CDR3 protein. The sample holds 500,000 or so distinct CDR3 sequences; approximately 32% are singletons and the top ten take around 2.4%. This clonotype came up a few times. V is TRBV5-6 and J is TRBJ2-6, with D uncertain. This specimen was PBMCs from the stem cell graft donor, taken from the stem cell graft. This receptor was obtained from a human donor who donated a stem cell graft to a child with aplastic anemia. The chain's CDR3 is CASSLMGTSGANVLTF. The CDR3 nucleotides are TGTGCCAGCAGCTTGATGGGCACCTCTGGGGCCAACGTCCTGACTTTC.